The 14 T cell receptor beta chains listed next were all sequenced from one sample in a study of T cell changes during pregnancy in multiple sclerosis. This table comes from immunoSEQ multiplex PCR, and its TCRdb copy is limited to in-frame clones, with some not included. The data show 80,000 to 95,000 clones, about 96% seen once. The sample here was peripheral blood, taken in the second trimester of pregnancy. The receptors here all came from a female donor with multiple sclerosis, enrolled in a pregnancy study.

The chain links TRBV12-5 to TRBJ2-2; 7 bases map to TRBD1. Germline CDR1 is LGHNT and CDR2 is FRNRAP. This CDR3 is built from 15 residues. After removal of 5 bases from V and 0 bases from J, the junction contained 3 bases not matched to a gene. CDR3 bases: TGTGCTAGTGGTAACAGGGGCTCGAACACCGGGGAGCTGTTTTTT. This encodes CASGNRGSNTGELFF.

V is TRBV4-2 and J is TRBJ1-2; D not certain. The germline gives CDR1 LGHNA, CDR2 YNFKEQ. V lost 3 bases, J lost 3 bases, and 14 bases lay in between. This CDR3 has 15 residues. The chain's CDR3 is CASSQESGRDYGYTF. The CDR3 region has the DNA TGTGCCAGCAGCCAGGAGTCCGGGCGGGACTATGGCTACACCTTC.

The CDR3 sequence: CASSNRDRGSEQYF. CDR3 DNA sequence: TGTGCCAGCAGCAACCGGGACAGGGGAAGCGAGCAGTACTTC. The chain is built from TRBV11-2 and TRBJ2-7; 10 bases match TRBD1. CDR1 and CDR2 from the germline V gene are SGHAT and FQNNGV. V lost 5 bases, J lost 6 bases, and 7 bases stayed unmatched. This CDR3 spans 14 amino acids.

This clone turned up a few times. The chain employs TRBV5-1 and TRBJ2-3; D perhaps matches TRBD2 (5 bases). The germline V gene encodes CDR1 SGHRS and CDR2 YFSETQ. This CDR3 has 16 residues. With 0 bases removed from V and 0 bases from J, the gap between germline ends came to 11 bases. The CDR3 here is CASSLGGYSSTDTQYF. The CDR3 DNA reads TGCGCCAGCAGCTTGGGCGGGTATTCTAGCACAGATACGCAGTATTTT.

The chain employs TRBV7-2 and TRBJ1-1, with 7 positions matching TRBD1. Germline CDR1 is SGHTA and CDR2 is FQGNSA. This CDR3 spans 13 amino acids. The trim removed 5 bases at V and 2 bases at J, leaving 2 bases unmatched. The CDR3 nucleotides are TGTGCCAGCAGCCAGGGGGGTAACACTGAAGCTTTCTTT. Translated, it gives CASSQGGNTEAFF.

The chain has TRBV2 and TRBJ2-7, with TRBD2 matching 14 bases. Per germline, CDR1 SNHLY and CDR2 FYNNEI. Trimming at V came to 6 bases and at J to 3 bases, leaving 10 bases not matched to a gene. The CDR3 loop spans 17 amino acids. CDR3: CASSSRLAGGVGYEQYF. DNA of the CDR3: TGTGCCAGCAGCAGCCGACTAGCGGGAGGGGTAGGCTACGAGCAGTACTTC. Full variable domain (rest looked up from reference TRBV2 and TRBJ2-7): EPEVTQTPSHQVTQMGQEVILRCVPISNHLYFYWYRQILGQKVEFLVSFYNNEISEKSEIFDDQFSVERPDGSNFTLKIRSTKLEDSAMYFCASSSRLAGGVGYEQYFGPGTRLTVT.

The V call is TRBV19, the J call TRBJ2-2; 10 positions agree with TRBD1. This CDR3 comprises 15 residues. Per the germline V gene, CDR1 is LNHDA and CDR2 is SQIVND (reference sequence). The junction had 3 bases not matched to a gene; V was cut back by 4 bases and J by 4 bases. CDR3 DNA sequence: TGTGCCAGTAGTACCGGGACAGGGGCCACCGGGGAGCTGTTTTTT. It yields the protein CASSTGTGATGELFF. Together with reference TRBV19 and TRBJ2-2, the CDR3 gives the full variable domain: DGGITQSPKYLFRKEGQNVTLSCEQNLNHDAMYWYRQDPGQGLRLIYYSQIVNDFQKGDIAEGYSVSREKKESFPLTVTSAQKNPTAFYLCASSTGTGATGELFFGEGSRLTVL.

The CDR3 sequence: CAWSVSASFSYEQYF. As DNA, the CDR3 is TGTGCCTGGAGTGTATCGGCTAGCTTCTCCTACGAGCAGTACTTC. The chain combines TRBV30 with TRBJ2-7, with a possible D match to TRBD2 (5 bases). The V end lost 0 bases, the J end lost 0 bases, and 12 bases lay between the germline ends. The CDR3 sequence is 15 residues long. The germline V gene encodes CDR1 GTSNPN and CDR2 SVGIG (reference sequence).

The V call is TRBV9, the J call TRBJ1-5; TRBD1 agrees at 7 bases. Germline V gene lookup returns CDR1 SGDLS and CDR2 YYNGEE. The CDR3 loop spans 13 amino acids. Trimming removed 0 bases from V and 6 bases from J; junction bases left unmatched: 0. The CDR3 nucleotides are TGTGCCAGCAGCGTAGGACAGGGTCAGCCCCAGCATTTT. Translating gives CASSVGQGQPQHF.

About this clone: At one of its ends the junction is not consistent with the germline gene, which may arise from a read error. The V call is TRBV19, the J call TRBJ1-1, with 8 nucleotides matching TRBD1. Per germline, CDR1 LNHDA and CDR2 SQIVND (reference sequence). The CDR3 consists of 15 residues. Written as DNA, the CDR3 is TGTGCCAGTACTATACCGGACAGGGCAGGAACTGAAGCTTTCTTT. It is translated as CASTIPDRAGTEAFF.

The V and J genes are TRBV6-5 and TRBJ2-3; 7 nucleotides agree with TRBD1. Germline V gene data show CDR1 as MNHEY and CDR2 as SVGAGI. V was clipped by 6 bases and J by 0 bases; unmatched bases: 3. This CDR3 contains 14 residues. The chain's CDR3 is CASRGTASTDTQYF. DNA of the CDR3: TGTGCCAGCAGGGGGACAGCTAGCACAGATACGCAGTATTTT.

J is TRBJ2-5 and V is TRBV7-8; 11 nucleotides line up with TRBD1. Losses at the gene ends were 6 bases for V and 2 bases for J; bases not matched to a gene: 5. CDR1 is SGHVS and CDR2 is FQNEAQ in the germline V gene. This CDR3 spans 15 amino acids. This CDR3 reads CASRRGTGGQETQYF. The CDR3, as DNA: TGTGCCAGCAGGCGGGGGACAGGGGGTCAAGAGACCCAGTACTTC.

The V gene is TRBV5-1, the J gene TRBJ2-1; 8 nucleotides agree with TRBD2. The junction had 6 bases not matched to a gene; V was cut back by 9 bases and J by 4 bases. This CDR3 comprises 13 residues. Germline V gene data show CDR1 as SGHRS and CDR2 as YFSETQ. In DNA, the CDR3 is TGCGCCACCTCGGGACTAGGGTACAATGAGCAGTTCTTC. Protein product: CATSGLGYNEQFF. Full variable domain (remainder filled in from reference TRBV5-1 and TRBJ2-1): KAGVTQTPRYLIKTRGQQVTLSCSPISGHRSVSWYQQTPGQGLQFLFEYFSETQRNKGNFPGRFSGRQFSNSRSEMNVSTLELGDSALYLCATSGLGYNEQFFGPGTRLTVL.

This sequence joins TRBV5-6 and TRBJ1-2, with 12 bases identical to TRBD1. J lost 4 bases, V lost 7 bases, and 8 bases had no gene match. CDR1 SGHDT and CDR2 YYEEEE come from the germline V gene. The CDR3 covers 15 residues. CDR3 sequence (DNA): TGTGCCAGCCGATTGGGACAGGGGGCGTTCTATGGCTACACCTTC. This codes for CASRLGQGAFYGYTF.